This paragraph reports one T cell receptor (beta chain). Some clones are missing from TCRdb's copy, which holds only in-frame ones; the method was immunoSEQ multiplex PCR. The sample carries 210,000 or so clones, about 82% recorded once. The data are from a study of blood T cell repertoires in COVID-19. The CDR3 covers 18 residues. The V segment lost 7 bases and the J segment 0 bases; nucleotides outside the gene matches: 8. CDR1 is MRHNA, CDR2 SNTAGT, per germline. Sequencing was carried out using peripheral blood. The chain has TRBV6-4 and TRBJ2-1; 14 bases map to TRBD2. The receptor's source is a woman over 75 with acute or convalescent COVID-19. The CDR3 is CASKGTSGGNLSYNEQFF. CDR3 in DNA: TGTGCCAGCAAAGGGACTAGCGGGGGTAACCTCTCCTACAATGAGCAGTTCTTC.